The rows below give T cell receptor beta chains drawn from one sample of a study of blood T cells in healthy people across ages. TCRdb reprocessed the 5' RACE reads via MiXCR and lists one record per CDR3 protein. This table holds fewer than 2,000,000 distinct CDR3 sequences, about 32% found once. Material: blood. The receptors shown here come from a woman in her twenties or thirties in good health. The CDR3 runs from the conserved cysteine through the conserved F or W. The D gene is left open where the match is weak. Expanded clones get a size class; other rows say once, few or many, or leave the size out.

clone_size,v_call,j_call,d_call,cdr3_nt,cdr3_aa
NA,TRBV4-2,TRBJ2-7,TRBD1,TGTGCCAGCAGCCAAGATTACCAGAGGACAGGGGGTTACGAGCAGTACTTC,CASSQDYQRTGGYEQYF
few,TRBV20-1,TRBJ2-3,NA,TGCAGTGCCAATCCTAGGGTGGATACGCAGTATTTT,CSANPRVDTQYF
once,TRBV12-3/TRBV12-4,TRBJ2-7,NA,TGTGCCGGCAGTTCGATACTAGGACAGACCTGGGACGAGCAGTACTTC,CAGSSILGQTWDEQYF
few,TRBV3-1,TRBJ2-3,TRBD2,TGTGCCAGCAGCCAGGGACTAGCGGGGGAATTCACAGATACGCAGTATTTT,CASSQGLAGEFTDTQYF
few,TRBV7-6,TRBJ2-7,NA,TGTGCCAGCAGCCCCCAACGGATCGGAGCCTACGAGCAGTACTTC,CASSPQRIGAYEQYF
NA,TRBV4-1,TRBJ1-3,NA,TGCGCCAGCAGCCAAGATCACTTTTCTGGAAACACCATATATTTT,CASSQDHFSGNTIYF
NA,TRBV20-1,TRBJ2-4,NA,TGCAGTGCTTATACAGGGGAGGGCAAAAACATTCAGTACTTC,CSAYTGEGKNIQYF
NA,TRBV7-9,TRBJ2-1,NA,TGTGCCAGCAGCTTGTCGCAGCGGCGGCAGCAGTTCTTC,CASSLSQRRQQFF
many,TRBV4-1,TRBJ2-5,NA,TGCGCCAGCAGCCCACCGTTAACGGGGACCCAGTACTTC,CASSPPLTGTQYF
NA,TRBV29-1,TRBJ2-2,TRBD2,TGCAGCGTCACGACTAGCGGGGCGAACACCGGGGAGCTGTTTTTT,CSVTTSGANTGELFF
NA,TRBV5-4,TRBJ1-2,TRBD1,TGTGCCAGCAGCCCGCAGGGGGCGCATTATGGCTACACCTTC,CASSPQGAHYGYTF
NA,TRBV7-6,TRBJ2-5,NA,TGTGCCAGCAGCGGCCTACTAAGGGACCAGTACTTC,CASSGLLRDQYF
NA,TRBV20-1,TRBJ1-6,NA,TGCAGTGCTAGAATGGGGGGCAGTAATTCACCCCTCCACTTT,CSARMGGSNSPLHF
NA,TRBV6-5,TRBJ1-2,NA,TGTGCCAGCAGCCGGGGACTGGGCAGCTATGGCTACACCTTC,CASSRGLGSYGYTF
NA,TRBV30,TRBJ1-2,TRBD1,TGTGCCTTTGGGACAGGGGCCTTGCCTAACTATGGCTACACCTTC,CAFGTGALPNYGYTF
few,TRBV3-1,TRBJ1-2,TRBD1,TGTGCCAGTAGCCAATCAGGCAGTAACAGGGGGTCCGCCTCTGGCTACACCTTC,CASSQSGSNRGSASGYTF
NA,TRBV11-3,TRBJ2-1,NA,TGTGCCAGCAGCTTAGTTTTCGGAGGCTCCTACAATGAGCAGTTCTTC,CASSLVFGGSYNEQFF
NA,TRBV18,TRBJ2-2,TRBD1,TGTGCCAGCTCACCAGGCCCCGCGACAGGGTTCTCCGGGGAGCTGTTTTTT,CASSPGPATGFSGELFF
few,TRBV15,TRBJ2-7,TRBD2,TGTGCCACCAGCTTAGAGGGGACTAGCGGATACGAGCAGTACTTC,CATSLEGTSGYEQYF
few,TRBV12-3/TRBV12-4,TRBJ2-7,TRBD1,TGTGCCAGCACTGACAGGGGGAAGGACGAGCAGTACTTC,CASTDRGKDEQYF
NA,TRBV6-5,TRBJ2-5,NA,TGTGTCAGCAGTTACTCCACAGGGAGGGTTCAAGAGACCCAGTACTTC,CVSSYSTGRVQETQYF
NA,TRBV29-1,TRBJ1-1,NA,TGCAGCGTTGACTGGGTGACAGACAGCACTGAAGCTTTCTTT,CSVDWVTDSTEAFF
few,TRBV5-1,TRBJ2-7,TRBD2,TGCGCCAGCAGCTTAGCGGGAGGGCCAGGTACGTCCTACGAGCAGTACTTC,CASSLAGGPGTSYEQYF
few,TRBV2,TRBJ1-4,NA,TGTGCCGGCGGGATGAATGGACAGAGTAATGAAAAACTGTTTTTT,CAGGMNGQSNEKLFF
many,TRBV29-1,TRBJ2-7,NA,TGCAGCGTGCCTGGGAGCTCCTACGAGCAGTACTTC,CSVPGSSYEQYF
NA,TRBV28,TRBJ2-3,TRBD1,TGTGCCAGCAGTCCTTCTACAGGGGGGAGCACAGATGCGCAGTATTTT,CASSPSTGGSTDAQYF
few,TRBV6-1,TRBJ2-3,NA,TGTGCCAGCAGTGAAGCGACGGCGGTCCGCACAGATACGCAGTATTTT,CASSEATAVRTDTQYF
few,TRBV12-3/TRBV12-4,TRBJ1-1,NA,TGTGCCAGCATCCCACGGGGGGTTTCGTCTGAAGCTTTCTTT,CASIPRGVSSEAFF
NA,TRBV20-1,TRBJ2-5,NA,TGCAGTGCTAGAGATTTCTTTTCGAGGGAGACCCAGTACTTC,CSARDFFSRETQYF
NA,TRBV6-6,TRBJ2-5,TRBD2,TGTGTCAGCAGGAGGAGCGCTAGCGGGATCCTCGAGACCCAGTACTTC,CVSRRSASGILETQYF
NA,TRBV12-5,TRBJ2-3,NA,TGTGCTAGTGTTGCATCCGGGGTAGATACGCAGTATTTT,CASVASGVDTQYF
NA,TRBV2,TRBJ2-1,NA,TGTGCCAGCAGTGAAGGCCCCGTAGGTGAGCAGTTCTTC,CASSEGPVGEQFF
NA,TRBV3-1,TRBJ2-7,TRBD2,TGTGCCAGCAGCCAAGTAAGTGACCGGGGACTAGCCCTTAACGAGCAGTACTTC,CASSQVSDRGLALNEQYF
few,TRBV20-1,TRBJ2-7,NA,TGCAGTGCTAGAGATCGTTCTAGCTGGTCCGGGTATATATACGAGCAGTACTTC,CSARDRSSWSGYIYEQYF
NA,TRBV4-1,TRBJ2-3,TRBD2,TGCGCCAGCAGCCAACAAGTACTAGCGGGCGTCACAGATACGCAGTATTTT,CASSQQVLAGVTDTQYF
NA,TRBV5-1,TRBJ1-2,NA,TGCGCCAGCAGCTTGGGGACAGTAACAACCCCCTATGGCTACACCTTC,CASSLGTVTTPYGYTF
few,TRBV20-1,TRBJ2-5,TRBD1,TGCAGTGCCCAATCGACAGGGGGCGGCTTTGTGACCCAGTACTTC,CSAQSTGGGFVTQYF
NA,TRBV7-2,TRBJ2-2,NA,TGTGCCAGCAGCCCAACGGGTACCCGTAAGAACACCGGGGAGCTGTTTTTT,CASSPTGTRKNTGELFF
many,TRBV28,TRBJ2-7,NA,TGTGCCAGCAGGGACAGAACTACCTACGAGCAGTACTTC,CASRDRTTYEQYF
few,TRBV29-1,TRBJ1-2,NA,TGCAGCGTTAGAACAGGGAAGGCCTATGGCTACACCTTC,CSVRTGKAYGYTF
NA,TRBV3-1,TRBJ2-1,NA,TGTGCCAGCAGCCGGGGGAAGAGGTCCTACAATGAGCAGTTCTTC,CASSRGKRSYNEQFF
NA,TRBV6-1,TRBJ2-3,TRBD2,TGTGCCAGCAGCGGGACTAGCGGGAGGGTCTCAGATACGCAGTATTTT,CASSGTSGRVSDTQYF
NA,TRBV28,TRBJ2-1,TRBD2,TGTGCCAGTCTCCGGACTAGCGGGGGGGGTGAGCAGTTCTTC,CASLRTSGGGEQFF
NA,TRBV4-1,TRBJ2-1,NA,TGCGCCAGCAGCCAAGAGGAGGGGACTGAGCAGTTCTTC,CASSQEEGTEQFF
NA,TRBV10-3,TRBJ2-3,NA,TGTGCCATCAGAGAACAGGACTCAGATACGCAGTATTTT,CAIREQDSDTQYF
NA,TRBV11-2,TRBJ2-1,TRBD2,TGTGCCAGCAGCCCTCACGGGGGCGGGGGGTCCTACAATGAGCAGTTCTTC,CASSPHGGGGSYNEQFF